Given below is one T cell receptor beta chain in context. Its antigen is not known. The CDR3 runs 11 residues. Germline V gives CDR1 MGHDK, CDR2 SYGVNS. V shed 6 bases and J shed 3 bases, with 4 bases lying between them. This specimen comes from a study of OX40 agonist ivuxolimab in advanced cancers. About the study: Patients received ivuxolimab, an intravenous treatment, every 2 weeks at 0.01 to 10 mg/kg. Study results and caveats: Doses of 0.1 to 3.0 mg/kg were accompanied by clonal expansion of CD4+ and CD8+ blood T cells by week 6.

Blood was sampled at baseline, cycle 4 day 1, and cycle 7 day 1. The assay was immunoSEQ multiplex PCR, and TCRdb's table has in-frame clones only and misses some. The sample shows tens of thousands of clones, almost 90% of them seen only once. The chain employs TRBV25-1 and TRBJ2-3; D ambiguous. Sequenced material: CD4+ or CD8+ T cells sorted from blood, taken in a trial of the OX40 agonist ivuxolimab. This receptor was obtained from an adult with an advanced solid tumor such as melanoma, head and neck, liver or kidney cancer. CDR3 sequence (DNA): TGTGCCAGCAGCGTAACAGATACGCAGTATTTT. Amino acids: CASSVTDTQYF.